This TCR beta chain was recovered during a study of blood T cells in healthy people across ages. Findings of the study overall: Observed TCR beta diversity per million T cells went down as age went up. This fall followed a roughly linear course with age.

Primed by a sample-barcoded 5' primer and a J-beta primer mix, a second PCR proceeded for about 6 to 11 cycles. TCRdb ran MiXCR on the 5' RACE reads and lists one entry per CDR3 protein. The table includes about 970,000 distinct CDR3 sequences, roughly 51% detected once. With 4 bases removed from V and 5 bases from J, the gap between germline ends came to 13 bases. Germline V gives CDR1 SQVTM, CDR2 ANQGSEA. The length of the CDR3 is 13 residues. Notes on this clonotype: No antigen is known for it.

What was sequenced was blood. The rearrangement joins TRBV29-1 to TRBJ2-3, with a tentative D call TRBD2 (6 bases). The sequence was obtained from a woman aged 55 to 70 in good health. The CDR3 coding sequence is TGCAGCGTTGGTAGGAGGGCGGGAGATACGCAGTATTTT. Translation gives CSVGRRAGDTQYF.